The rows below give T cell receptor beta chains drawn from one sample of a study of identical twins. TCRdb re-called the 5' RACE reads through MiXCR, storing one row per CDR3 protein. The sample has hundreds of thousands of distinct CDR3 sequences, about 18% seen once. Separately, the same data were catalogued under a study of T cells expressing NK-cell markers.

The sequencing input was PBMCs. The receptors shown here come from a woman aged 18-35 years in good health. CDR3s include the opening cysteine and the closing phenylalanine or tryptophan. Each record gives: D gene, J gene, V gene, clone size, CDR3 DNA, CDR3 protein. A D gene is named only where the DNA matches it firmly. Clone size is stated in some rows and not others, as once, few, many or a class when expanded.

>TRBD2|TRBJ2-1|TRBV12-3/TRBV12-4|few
TGTGCCAGCACCGAAAGGAGCGGGAGAGGCTACAATGAGCAGTTCTTC
CASTERSGRGYNEQFF
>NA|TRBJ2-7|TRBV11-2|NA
TGTGCCAGCAGCTTAGAGATAGGGGCCGTCAACGAGCAGTACTTC
CASSLEIGAVNEQYF
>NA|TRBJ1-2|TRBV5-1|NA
TGCGCCAGCAGCTTGGCCTTAGGACAGACCTATGGCTACACCTTC
CASSLALGQTYGYTF
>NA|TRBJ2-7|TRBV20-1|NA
TGCAGTGCTACCCGAGCCTACGAGCAGTACTTC
CSATRAYEQYF
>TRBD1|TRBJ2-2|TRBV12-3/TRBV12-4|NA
TGTGCCAGCAGTTTCCCCCCGACAGGGGGGGGCGGGGAGCTGTTTTTT
CASSFPPTGGGGELFF
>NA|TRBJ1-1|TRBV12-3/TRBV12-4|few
TGTGCCAGCAGCAAAAGGGCAGGGACTGAAGCTTTCTTT
CASSKRAGTEAFF
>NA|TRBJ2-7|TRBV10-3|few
TGTGCCATCGTCATGAGGCCTCAGGGCGAGCAGTACTTC
CAIVMRPQGEQYF
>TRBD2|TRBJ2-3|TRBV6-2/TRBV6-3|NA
TGTGCCAGCAGTTATTCCCTGCTAGCGGGGAGCACAGATACGCAGTATTTT
CASSYSLLAGSTDTQYF
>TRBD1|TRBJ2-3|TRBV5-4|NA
TGTGCCAGCAGACAGGGGGATGGTACGCAGTATTTT
CASRQGDGTQYF
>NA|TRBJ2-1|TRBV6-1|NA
TGTGCCAGCAGCCACCCCTTTGGGGGCTCGAGCTCCTACAATGAGCAGTTCTTC
CASSHPFGGSSSYNEQFF
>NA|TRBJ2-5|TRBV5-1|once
TGCGCCAGCAGCTTGGACTCCGGGGGTACAGAGACCCAGTACTTC
CASSLDSGGTETQYF
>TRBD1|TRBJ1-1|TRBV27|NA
TGTGCCAGCGGACCGACAGGGGGTTCTCGGCGCACTGAAGCTTTCTTT
CASGPTGGSRRTEAFF
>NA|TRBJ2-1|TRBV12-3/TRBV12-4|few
TGTGCCACCAGCGAGCGGGTCTACAATGAGCAGTTCTTC
CATSERVYNEQFF
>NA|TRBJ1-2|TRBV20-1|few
TGCAGTGCTAGAGATCTGGTCAAGGGAAATGGCTACACCTTC
CSARDLVKGNGYTF
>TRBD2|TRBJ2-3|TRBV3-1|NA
TGTGCCAGCAGCCAAGCGGGGGGAGACACAGATACGCAGTATTTT
CASSQAGGDTDTQYF
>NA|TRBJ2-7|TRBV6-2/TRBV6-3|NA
TGTGCCAGCAGACCCGGGGGTAAGAGATCCTACGAGCAGTACTTC
CASRPGGKRSYEQYF
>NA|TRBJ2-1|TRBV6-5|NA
TGTGCCAGCAGTTACCTAAGCAGGGGTGATGAGCAGTTCTTC
CASSYLSRGDEQFF
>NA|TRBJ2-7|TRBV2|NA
TGTGCCAGCAGTGAAGCGCTGGGGGAGCAGTACTTC
CASSEALGEQYF
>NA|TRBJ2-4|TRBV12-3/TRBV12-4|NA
TGTGCCAGCAGTTTTGGAGGCCCGTCGAAAAACATTCAGTACTTC
CASSFGGPSKNIQYF
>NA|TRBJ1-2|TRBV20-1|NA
TGCAGTGCTAGAGGAGGCGGTAACTATGGCTACACCTTC
CSARGGGNYGYTF
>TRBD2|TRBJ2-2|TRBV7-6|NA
TGTGCCAGCAGCTCCCAAGCGGGACCAACCAAAGGGGAGCTGTTTTTT
CASSSQAGPTKGELFF
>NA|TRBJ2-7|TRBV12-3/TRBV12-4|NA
TGTGCCAGCAGTTTTCTCTGGGGAGGCTACGAGCAGTACTTC
CASSFLWGGYEQYF
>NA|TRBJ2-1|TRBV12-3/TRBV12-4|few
TGTGCCAGCAGTTTCCCCGGGTCTACAAGGGAGCAGTTCTTC
CASSFPGSTREQFF
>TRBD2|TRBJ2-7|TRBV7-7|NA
TGTGCTAGCAGCTTAGATAGCGGGAGCTCCTACGAGCAGTACTTC
CASSLDSGSSYEQYF
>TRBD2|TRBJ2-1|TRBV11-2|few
TGTGCCAGCAGCCCAAGGACTAGCGGGGGGGCTCGGCAGTTCTTC
CASSPRTSGGARQFF
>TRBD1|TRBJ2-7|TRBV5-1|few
TGCGCCAGCAGCAACAGCCGGGACAGCGAGCAGTACTTC
CASSNSRDSEQYF
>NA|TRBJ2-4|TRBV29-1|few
TGCAGCGTGGGACCAGGGGAGGGCAACATTCAGTACTTC
CSVGPGEGNIQYF
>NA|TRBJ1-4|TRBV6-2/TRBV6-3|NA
TGTGCCAGCAGTCCCCTACCGGGACACAAGAGTGAAAAACTGTTTTTT
CASSPLPGHKSEKLFF
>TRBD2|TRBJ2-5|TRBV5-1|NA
TGCGCCAGCAGCATCGGGGGGACCCAAGAGACCCAGTACTTC
CASSIGGTQETQYF
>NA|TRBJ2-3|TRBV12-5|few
TGTGCTAGTGGTGCGGGCGACAGAGAAGTGGCAGATACGCAGTATTTT
CASGAGDREVADTQYF
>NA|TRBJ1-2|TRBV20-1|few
TGCAGTGCTTACCAGGGTACGGGCGACTACACCTTC
CSAYQGTGDYTF
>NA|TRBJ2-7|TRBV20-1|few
TGCAGTGCTAGTCCAGGGAAGGGTTACGAGCAGTACTTC
CSASPGKGYEQYF
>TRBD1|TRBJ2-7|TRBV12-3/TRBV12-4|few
TGTGCCAGGGACAGGGGGCGACATCCCTACGAGCAGTACTTC
CARDRGRHPYEQYF
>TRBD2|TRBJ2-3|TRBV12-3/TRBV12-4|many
TGTGCCAGCAGTTTACTGGCGGGAGGTGGTGATACGCAGTATTTT
CASSLLAGGGDTQYF
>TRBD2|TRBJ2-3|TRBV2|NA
TGTGCCATCACCGCTGAAACCGTGACTAGCGGGAGATTCACAGATACGCAGTATTTT
CAITAETVTSGRFTDTQYF
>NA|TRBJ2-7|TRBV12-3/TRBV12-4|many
TGTGCCAGCAGTTTAAACAGGAACTACGAGCAGTACTTC
CASSLNRNYEQYF
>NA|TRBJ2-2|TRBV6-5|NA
TGTGCCAGCAGGGAGTGGGCCGGGGAGCTGTTTTTT
CASREWAGELFF
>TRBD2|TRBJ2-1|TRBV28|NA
TGTGCCACTGTAGCGGGAGGGTCTTACAATGAGCAGTTCTTC
CATVAGGSYNEQFF
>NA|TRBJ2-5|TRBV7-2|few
TGTGCCAGCAGCTTATGGGCTAGCGAGGTCCAAGAGACCCAGTACTTC
CASSLWASEVQETQYF
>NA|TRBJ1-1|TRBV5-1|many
TGCGCCAGCAGCACTACGCGGGCCGGCACTGAAGCTTTCTTT
CASSTTRAGTEAFF
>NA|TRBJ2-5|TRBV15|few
TGTGCCACCAGCAGAGATCTTCTAGGGTGGGACCAAGAGACCCAGTACTTC
CATSRDLLGWDQETQYF
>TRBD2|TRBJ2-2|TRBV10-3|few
TGTGCCATCAGTTCCGGGACTACCAACACCGGGGAGCTGTTTTTT
CAISSGTTNTGELFF
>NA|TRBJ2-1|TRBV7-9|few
TGTGCCAGCAGCCCCCGGGCCTACTCCTACAATGAGCAGTTCTTC
CASSPRAYSYNEQFF
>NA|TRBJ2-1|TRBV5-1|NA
TGCGCCAGCAGCTTCGAACTCCAAATCTACAATGAGCAGTTCTTC
CASSFELQIYNEQFF
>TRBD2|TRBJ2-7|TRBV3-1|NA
TGTGCCAGCAGCCCGATTCCCGGTGGCGGGAGCTCCTACGAGCAGTACTTC
CASSPIPGGGSSYEQYF
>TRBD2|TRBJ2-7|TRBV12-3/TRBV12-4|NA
TGTGCCAGCAGTCGAGCGGGAGCGAGGTACGAGCAGTACTTC
CASSRAGARYEQYF
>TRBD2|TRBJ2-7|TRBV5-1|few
TGCGCCAGCAGCCGGGCAGCGGGAAAATACGAGCAGTACTTC
CASSRAAGKYEQYF
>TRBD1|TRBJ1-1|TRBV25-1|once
TGTGCCAGCACCTCCACAGGGGACAACACTGAAGCTTTCTTT
CASTSTGDNTEAFF
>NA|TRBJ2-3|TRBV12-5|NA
TGTGCTAGTGGTTCCGCCTTCGAGACAGCTAGCACAGATACGCAGTATTTT
CASGSAFETASTDTQYF
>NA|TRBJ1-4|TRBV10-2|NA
TGCGCCAGCAGTGAGGTTAATGAAAAACTGTTTTTT
CASSEVNEKLFF
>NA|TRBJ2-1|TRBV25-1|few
TGTGCCACACAGGGTCAATACAATGAGCAGTTCTTC
CATQGQYNEQFF
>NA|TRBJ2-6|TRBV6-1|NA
TGTGCCAGCAGTGGAGGTTACTCTGGGGCCAACGTCCTGACTTTC
CASSGGYSGANVLTF
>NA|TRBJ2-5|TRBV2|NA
TGTGCCAGCGCCTTCGGAAATCAGGGAGAGACCCAGTACTTC
CASAFGNQGETQYF
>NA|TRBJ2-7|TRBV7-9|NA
TGTGCCAGCAGCCAGGGTGGCGGGTACGAGCAGTACTTC
CASSQGGGYEQYF
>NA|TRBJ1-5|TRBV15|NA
TGTGCCACCAGCAGAGATCTGAGGTCACATCAGCCCCAGCATTTT
CATSRDLRSHQPQHF
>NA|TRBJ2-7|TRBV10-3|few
TGTGCCCTTGGAAGCTCCTACGAGCAGTACTTC
CALGSSYEQYF
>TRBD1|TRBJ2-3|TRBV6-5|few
TGTGCCAGCAGAACAGGGGGGGATACGCAGTATTTT
CASRTGGDTQYF